What follows describes a single T cell receptor beta chain. Antigen unknown. This record comes from a study of cytomegalovirus exposure and HLA in healthy donors. Study-level information: Around 89 million unique TCRs from HLA-typed donors made up an early data release. Study conclusions and caveats: TCR beta V- and J-gene trimming was later associated with a missense DCLRE1C variant. What a later analysis showed was that several of the most significant clusters appeared linked to common viral pathogens.

This CDR3 spans 14 amino acids. Germline CDR1 and CDR2: SGHAT and FQDESV (reference sequence). J was trimmed by 3 bases and V by 7 bases; bases with no gene match: 6. Vbeta (60) and Jbeta (13) primers were used in the PCR. Sequencing was performed with immunoSEQ multiplex PCR; in TCRdb, only in-frame clones are kept and a portion is missing. The sample holds fewer than 200,000 clones, less than 80% seen once. Donors had nominal health at sampling but likely had unrecorded immune exposures. The sample consisted of PBMCs. The V call is TRBV11-1, the J call TRBJ1-1; 9 positions agree with TRBD1. The sequence came from a man between 40 and 49 years old in good health and CMV-seronegative. The CDR3 here is CASNRDRDDTEAFF. The CDR3 bases are TGTGCCAGCAACCGGGACAGGGATGACACTGAAGCTTTCTTT.